The 11 T cell receptor beta chains presented below share a single source sample, sequenced in a study of read filtering for tumor transcriptome and immune sequencing. This library used around 0.4 ug RNA and molecular barcoded adaptors spanning alpha/delta and beta/gamma chains. TCRdb re-derived calls from the reads in MiXCR, one entry per CDR3 protein. The table records roughly 35,000 distinct CDR3 sequences, 12% to 15% of them present only once. Sequencing input: a population of CD138-negative cells sorted from bone marrow. The source is a donor over 35 with multiple myeloma.

This clonotype was observed many times. The chain has TRBV12-3 or TRBV12-4 and TRBJ1-5; TRBD1 matches at 7 bases. V was clipped by 2 bases and J by 0 bases; unmatched bases: 1. The CDR3 has 15 residues. CDR3 DNA sequence: TGTGCCAGCAGTTTACGACAGGGTAGCAATCAGCCCCAGCATTTT. Protein sequence: CASSLRQGSNQPQHF.

This clonotype was counted ten times or more. The chain couples TRBV20-1 to TRBJ2-2; the match to TRBD2 covers 7 bases. V trimming: 2 bases; J trimming: 4 bases; junction bases outside the gene matches: 1. Germline assignment: CDR1 DFQATT and CDR2 SNEGSKA (reference sequence). The CDR3 consists of 13 residues. The CDR3 is CSARPGGTGELFF. In DNA form, the CDR3 reads TGCAGTGCTAGACCGGGGGGCACCGGGGAGCTGTTTTTT.

In this sample, this clonotype turned up many times. The rearrangement links TRBV7-2 to TRBJ2-2; D is uncertain. Germline values: CDR1 SGHTA, CDR2 FQGNSA. This CDR3 spans 13 amino acids. The V and J ends lost 5 bases and 4 bases respectively, with 8 bases between them. The CDR3 region has the DNA TGTGCCAGCAGCCTGTATTTCACCGGGGAGCTGTTTTTT. It is translated as CASSLYFTGELFF.

This clonotype was observed many times. The chain couples TRBV7-2 to TRBJ2-2, with D unclear. The CDR3 contains 13 residues. Germline V gene sequence: CDR1 SGHTA, CDR2 FQGNSA. V gave up 5 bases and J gave up 7 bases, with 11 bases separating them. The CDR3 DNA reads TGTGCCAGCAGCCAGGATGTGATCGGGGAGCTGTTTTTT. Translating it yields CASSQDVIGELFF.

This clonotype has at least ten counts. V usage is TRBV20-1 and J usage is TRBJ2-1; maybe TRBD2 (6 bases). This CDR3 comprises 15 residues. Trimming left V 4 bases short and J 4 bases short, with 17 bases between. Germline CDR1 and CDR2: DFQATT and SNEGSKA (reference sequence). CDR3 bases: TGCAGTGCTACCGGTTGGGGAGGATCTTACAATGAGCAGTTCTTC. Translation gives CSATGWGGSYNEQFF.

This clonotype was observed at least ten times. The chain carries TRBV29-1 and TRBJ2-7; D ambiguous. The V end was cut by 0 bases, the J end by 10 bases, with 10 bases between. The CDR3 is 11 residues long. The germline gives CDR1 SQVTM, CDR2 ANQGSEA. The CDR3 loop is CSVEDLQTQYF. The CDR3 DNA reads as TGCAGCGTTGAAGATCTCCAAACCCAGTACTTC.

Worth noting for this clonotype: A single base is all that separates this from a far larger clone, so a read error is likely. The V gene is TRBV7-2, the J gene TRBJ2-2; D might be TRBD1 (6 bases). The CDR3 is 15 amino acids. Trimming cost V 5 bases and J 1 base, with 11 bases left between them. Germline V CDR1 and CDR2: SGHTA, FQGNSA. CDR3 nucleotide sequence: TGTGCCAGCAGCCCCGGGACACGGAACACCGGGGAGCTGTTTTTT. This sequence encodes CASSPGTRNTGELFF.

This clonotype was observed at least ten times. The chain employs TRBV9 and TRBJ2-5; D uncertain. Per the germline V gene, CDR1 is SGDLS and CDR2 is YYNGEE. CDR3 length: 14 residues. Trimming cost V 0 bases and J 1 base, with 7 bases left between them. CDR3 DNA: TGTGCCAGCAGCGTAGCCGAGCTCCAAGAGACCCAGTACTTC. Translating gives CASSVAELQETQYF. Filled out from reference TRBV9 and TRBJ2-5, the complete variable domain reads DSGVTQTPKHLITATGQRVTLRCSPRSGDLSVYWYQQSLDQGLQFLIQYYNGEERAKGNILERFSAQQFPDLHSELNLSSLELGDSALYFCASSVAELQETQYFGPGTRLLVL.

This clonotype was recorded many times. The chain has TRBV5-1 and TRBJ1-1, with D maybe TRBD1 (5 bases). The CDR3 covers 14 residues. V lost 4 bases and J lost 1, with 11 bases in between. CDR1 SGHRS and CDR2 YFSETQ come from the germline V gene. CDR3 protein: CASSETTGNTEAFF. CDR3 in DNA: TGCGCCAGCAGCGAAACTACAGGGAACACTGAAGCTTTCTTT.

This clonotype occurred many times. This chain uses TRBV30 with TRBJ1-2; D ambiguous. The CDR3 is made up of 16 amino acids. The germline V gene encodes CDR1 GTSNPN and CDR2 SVGIG (reference sequence). V was clipped by 0 bases and J by 0 bases, with 14 bases between them. CDR3: CAWSVPQNTANYGYTF. The DNA of the CDR3 is TGTGCCTGGAGTGTACCCCAAAATACGGCTAACTATGGCTACACCTTC.

This clonotype was seen ten or more times. This chain joins TRBV30 and TRBJ2-3, with D hard to call. Deletions cut 3 bases from V and 0 bases from J, with 4 bases between. In germline, CDR1 is GTSNPN, CDR2 SVGIG (reference sequence). The CDR3 runs to 12 residues. The CDR3 DNA is TGTGCCTGGAGCGGGAGCACAGATACGCAGTATTTT. Its protein is CAWSGSTDTQYF.